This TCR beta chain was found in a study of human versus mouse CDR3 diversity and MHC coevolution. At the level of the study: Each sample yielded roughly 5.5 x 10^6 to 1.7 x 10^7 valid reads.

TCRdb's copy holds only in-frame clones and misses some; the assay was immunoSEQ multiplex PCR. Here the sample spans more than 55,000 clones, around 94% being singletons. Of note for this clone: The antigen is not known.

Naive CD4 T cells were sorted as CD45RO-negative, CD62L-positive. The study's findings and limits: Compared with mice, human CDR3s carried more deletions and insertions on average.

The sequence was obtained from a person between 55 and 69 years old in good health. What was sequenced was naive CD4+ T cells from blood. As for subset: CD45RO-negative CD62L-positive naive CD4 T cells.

Here the CDR3 DNA reads TGTGCCAGCAGTTCGGGGGATACGCAGTATTTT. Its translation: CASSSGDTQYF. The genes are TRBV13 and TRBJ2-3; TRBD2 is a possible D gene (5 bases). V lost 6 bases to trimming and J lost 6 bases, with 7 bases between them. The germline gives CDR1 PRHDT, CDR2 FYEKMQ (reference sequence). CDR3 length: 11 residues. The whole variable domain, remainder taken from reference TRBV13 and TRBJ2-3, is AAGVIQSPRHLIKEKRETATLKCYPIPRHDTVYWYQQGPGQDPQFLISFYEKMQSDKGSIPDRFSAQQFSDYHSELNMSSLELGDSALYFCASSSGDTQYFGPGTRLTVL.